Listed here are 29 T cell receptor beta chains from one sample, sequenced in a study of T cell responses to AZD1222 COVID-19 vaccine. TCRdb's copy holds only in-frame clones and misses some; the assay was immunoSEQ multiplex PCR. The table records 90,000 to 150,000 clones, 91% of them present only once. This specimen was peripheral blood, taken on day 0 of AZD1222 vaccination. The receptors were gathered from an adult in good health.

J is TRBJ1-2 and V is TRBV4-1; D is ambiguous. V was trimmed by 1 base and J by 8 bases, leaving 11 bases between them. The CDR3 spans 13 residues. The V gene's germline CDR1 is MGHRA and CDR2 YSYEKL. The chain's CDR3 is CASSQGLRGGYTF. CDR3 in DNA: TGCGCCAGCAGCCAAGGTCTGCGAGGGGGCTACACCTTC.

This chain joins TRBV28 and TRBJ2-4; D may be TRBD1 (5 bases). Germline values: CDR1 MDHEN, CDR2 SYDVKM. The CDR3 has 14 amino acids. Trimming shortened V by 1 base and J by 4 bases, and 8 bases separated the two germline ends. For the CDR3, the DNA is TGTGCCAGCAGTTTATCTAGGGGTAAAAACATTCAGTACTTC. It is translated as CASSLSRGKNIQYF.

The chain has TRBV28 and TRBJ2-7; D uncertain. This CDR3 spans 12 amino acids. The V gene's germline CDR1 is MDHEN and CDR2 SYDVKM. Trimming removed 7 bases at V and 1 base at J, with 8 bases between. CDR3 residues: CASNVGSYEQYF. The CDR3 DNA follows: TGTGCCAGCAATGTGGGGTCCTACGAGCAGTACTTC.

The V and J genes are TRBV11-2 and TRBJ1-4, with a weak D call TRBD1 (5 bases). The germline V gene has CDR1 SGHAT and CDR2 FQNNGV. V was trimmed by 3 bases and J by 0 bases, leaving 11 bases between them. The CDR3 totals 16 residues. In nucleotides, the CDR3 is TGTGCCAGCAGCTTCCAAACAGGAGCAACTAATGAAAAACTGTTTTTT. Residues: CASSFQTGATNEKLFF.

The chain has TRBV9 and TRBJ2-2; D call uncertain. The V and J ends lost 0 bases and 5 bases respectively, with 17 bases between them. This CDR3 is built from 17 residues. Germline V gene sequence: CDR1 SGDLS, CDR2 YYNGEE. In DNA, the CDR3 is TGTGCCAGCAGCGTAGCCCTGGGATCCTATGGGACCGGGGAGCTGTTTTTT. Translated: CASSVALGSYGTGELFF. Full variable domain (rest looked up from reference TRBV9 and TRBJ2-2): DSGVTQTPKHLITATGQRVTLRCSPRSGDLSVYWYQQSLDQGLQFLIQYYNGEERAKGNILERFSAQQFPDLHSELNLSSLELGDSALYFCASSVALGSYGTGELFFGEGSRLTVL.

The J gene is TRBJ2-7, the V gene TRBV5-1, with D perhaps matching TRBD2 (6 bases). V was pared by 0 bases and J by 4 bases, with 8 bases between. CDR1 SGHRS and CDR2 YFSETQ come from the germline V gene. The CDR3 is made up of 13 amino acids. The CDR3 coding sequence is TGCGCCAGCAGCTTGGCTGGACTATACGAGCAGTACTTC. This gives the protein CASSLAGLYEQYF.

This clone occurred a few times. The chain couples TRBV14 to TRBJ1-2; TRBD1 aligns across 8 bases. The ends lost 4 bases at V and 2 bases at J; junction bases unmatched: 9. From germline, CDR1 is SGHDN and CDR2 FVKESK. The CDR3 contains 16 residues. The CDR3 DNA follows: TGTGCCAGCAGCCGGAGCGCAGGGGGCCCGAACTATGGCTACACCTTC. Translation gives CASSRSAGGPNYGYTF.

The chain couples TRBV6-2 or TRBV6-3 to TRBJ1-2; D is unclear. The germline V and J ends were trimmed by 2 bases and 0 bases, with 7 bases remaining between them. The CDR3 is 14 residues long. CDR1 is MNHEY, CDR2 SVGEGT, per germline. The CDR3 region has the DNA TGTGCCAGCAGTTACGCCCTCCCTAACTATGGCTACACCTTC. It yields the protein CASSYALPNYGYTF.

This sequence joins TRBV4-1 and TRBJ1-4; 7 nucleotides agree with TRBD1. In germline, CDR1 is MGHRA, CDR2 YSYEKL. The trim removed 0 bases at V and 8 bases at J, leaving 9 bases unmatched. The CDR3 totals 16 residues. The CDR3 DNA reads as TGCGCCAGCAGCCAAGAAAAGAGGGGGCTCTGGGAAAAACTGTTTTTT. The encoded protein is CASSQEKRGLWEKLFF.

The chain uses TRBV5-4 and TRBJ1-3; D perhaps matches TRBD1 (5 bases). The germline V gene encodes CDR1 SGHNT and CDR2 YYREEE (reference sequence). This CDR3 has 16 amino acids. Trimming pared 0 bases from V and 3 bases from J, leaving 13 bases between. CDR3 in amino acids: CASSLVGSQGGNTIYF. Written as DNA, the CDR3 is TGTGCCAGCAGCTTGGTAGGGTCTCAGGGTGGAAACACCATATATTTT.

DNA of the CDR3: TGTGCCACCAGTGATCCCCGGCGGGACCGGGGCTATGGCTACACCTTC. This translates into CATSDPRRDRGYGYTF. The chain uses TRBV24-1 and TRBJ1-2; tentatively, D is TRBD1 (5 bases). V was clipped by 3 bases and J by 4 bases, with 17 bases between them. From germline, CDR1 is KGHDR and CDR2 SFDVKD. The CDR3 contains 16 residues.

This chain's CDR3 is CASSQDRTVNYGYTF. The CDR3 coding sequence is TGCGCCAGCAGCCAAGACAGGACAGTGAACTATGGCTACACCTTC. The chain links TRBV4-3 to TRBJ1-2; D might be TRBD1 (6 bases). Trimming stripped 0 bases from V and 2 bases from J, with 10 bases between. The CDR3 has 15 residues. Germline V lookup: CDR1 LGHNA, CDR2 YSLEER.

The V and J genes are TRBV11-1 and TRBJ1-6, with D unclear. V lost 1 base to trimming and J lost 4 bases, with 5 bases between them. This CDR3 region has 14 residues. Germline V CDR1 and CDR2: SGHAT, FQDESV (reference sequence). The CDR3 bases are TGTGCCAGCAGCTTAGGACGGTATAATTCACCCCTCCACTTT. Encoded protein: CASSLGRYNSPLHF.

J is TRBJ2-1 and V is TRBV6-1; D perhaps matches TRBD1 (5 bases). Looked up from germline, CDR1 is MNHNS and CDR2 is SASEGT. V lost 4 bases and J lost 0, with 13 bases in between. The CDR3 is made up of 16 amino acids. The CDR3 is CASSGQGTYSYNEQFF. In DNA form, the CDR3 reads TGTGCCAGCAGTGGTCAGGGTACTTACTCCTACAATGAGCAGTTCTTC.

J is TRBJ2-3 and V is TRBV4-1; 10 bases line up with TRBD2. The ends lost 5 bases at V and 0 bases at J; junction bases unmatched: 11. This CDR3 region has 18 residues. Germline loops: CDR1 MGHRA, CDR2 YSYEKL. CDR3 loop: CASSSPGLAISSTDTQYF. In DNA, the CDR3 is TGCGCCAGCAGCTCTCCGGGACTAGCGATATCTAGCACAGATACGCAGTATTTT.

V and J are TRBV28 and TRBJ1-5; 8 bases align to TRBD1. With 4 bases clipped from V and 3 bases from J, the junction kept 2 bases outside the gene matches. CDR1 is MDHEN, CDR2 SYDVKM, per germline. The CDR3 is 14 residues long. CDR3 in amino acids: CASSWDRYNQPQHF. As DNA, the CDR3 is TGTGCCAGCAGTTGGGACAGGTACAATCAGCCCCAGCATTTT.

This chain joins TRBV7-2 and TRBJ2-2; perhaps TRBD2 as D (6 bases). Germline V gene data show CDR1 as SGHTA and CDR2 as FQGNSA. Between the trimmed V and J ends, which lost 2 bases and 2 bases, there was a span of 9 bases. CDR3 size: 15 residues. The chain's CDR3 is CASSLIGLNTGELFF. CDR3 in DNA: TGTGCCAGCAGCTTAATAGGACTAAACACCGGGGAGCTGTTTTTT.

The chain joins TRBV30 to TRBJ1-2, with TRBD1 identical over 8 bases. The length of the CDR3 is 15 residues. J lost 6 bases, V lost 3 bases, and 12 bases had no gene match. Germline-derived CDR1 and CDR2 are GTSNPN and SVGIG (reference sequence). CDR3 protein: CAWREDRGVVDGYTF. The CDR3, as DNA: TGTGCCTGGAGGGAAGACAGGGGTGTCGTCGATGGCTACACCTTC.

The V call is TRBV5-5, the J call TRBJ2-2; possibly TRBD1 for D (5 bases). Germline V gene data show CDR1 as SGHKS and CDR2 as YYEKEE (reference sequence). CDR3 length: 15 residues. V was pared by 3 bases and J by 2 bases, with 11 bases between. This chain's CDR3 is CASSWRQGNTGELFF. CDR3 in DNA: TGTGCCAGCAGCTGGCGGCAGGGTAACACCGGGGAGCTGTTTTTT.

V is TRBV18 and J is TRBJ2-7; 7 positions agree with TRBD2. The germline V gene has CDR1 KGHSH and CDR2 LQKENI. This CDR3 has 15 residues. V trimming: 0 bases; J trimming: 3 bases; junction bases outside the gene matches: 5. Here the CDR3 reads CASSPPPGGFYEQYF. The CDR3 region has the DNA TGTGCCAGCTCACCACCGCCGGGGGGATTCTACGAGCAGTACTTC.

The chain's CDR3 is CASSLGTGSPASGNTIYF. In DNA form, the CDR3 reads TGCGCCAGCAGCTTGGGGACAGGGTCGCCGGCCTCTGGAAACACCATATATTTT. The rearrangement joins TRBV5-1 to TRBJ1-3, with 8 bases lining up with TRBD1. This CDR3 region has 18 residues. Germline V gives CDR1 SGHRS, CDR2 YFSETQ. The J segment lost 0 bases and the V segment lost 0 bases, leaving 8 bases of the junction unmatched.

V is TRBV27 and J is TRBJ2-7, with 9 bases that match TRBD1. Germline CDR1 is MNHEY and CDR2 is SMNVEV (reference sequence). The CDR3 sequence is 13 residues long. The junction had 5 bases not matched to a gene; V was cut back by 5 bases and J by 6 bases. CDR3 loop: CASSPGQGAEQYF. The CDR3, as DNA: TGTGCCAGCAGTCCGGGACAGGGCGCCGAGCAGTACTTC.

The table lists this clone with a count of one. The chain recombines TRBV4-1 with TRBJ2-1, with 12 positions matching TRBD2. V lost 4 bases to trimming and J lost 8 bases; unmatched junction nucleotides: 15. The CDR3 totals 18 residues. From germline, CDR1 is MGHRA and CDR2 YSYEKL. CDR3 coding DNA: TGCGCCAGCAGCCCCCCGGGGAGGCAGACTAGCGGGGGTGATGAGCAGTTCTTC. Translating it yields CASSPPGRQTSGGDEQFF.

The V gene is TRBV19, the J gene TRBJ1-1; D might be TRBD1 (6 bases). V lost 4 bases, J lost 5 bases, and 11 bases lay in between. CDR1 and CDR2 (germline): LNHDA, SQIVND (reference sequence). CDR3 size: 13 residues. The CDR3 spells CASSNGGRTEAFF. Here the CDR3 DNA reads TGTGCCAGTAGTAATGGGGGCAGGACTGAAGCTTTCTTT. Drawing the rest from reference TRBV19 and TRBJ1-1, the complete variable domain is DGGITQSPKYLFRKEGQNVTLSCEQNLNHDAMYWYRQDPGQGLRLIYYSQIVNDFQKGDIAEGYSVSREKKESFPLTVTSAQKNPTAFYLCASSNGGRTEAFFGQGTRLTVV.

This chain joins TRBV24-1 and TRBJ1-2; D ambiguous. The V end lost 3 bases, the J end lost 4 bases, and 14 bases lay between the germline ends. The V gene's germline CDR1 is KGHDR and CDR2 SFDVKD. CDR3 size: 15 residues. This chain's CDR3 is CATSDPSGVFYGYTF. CDR3 DNA: TGTGCCACCAGTGATCCTAGCGGGGTTTTCTATGGCTACACCTTC.

The chain joins TRBV7-3 to TRBJ2-5; 8 nucleotides line up with TRBD2. The J segment lost 5 bases and the V segment lost 2 bases, leaving 7 bases of the junction unmatched. The CDR3 runs to 15 residues. CDR1 SGHTA and CDR2 FQGTGA come from the germline V gene. The CDR3 loop reads CASSLDRGGSETQYF. The CDR3 DNA follows: TGTGCCAGCAGCTTAGATCGGGGGGGCAGTGAGACCCAGTACTTC.

The V call is TRBV2, the J call TRBJ2-3; TRBD2 agrees at 7 bases. The germline CDR1 and CDR2 sequences are SNHLY and FYNNEI. The V and J ends lost 7 bases and 4 bases, in that order; junction bases with no gene match: 8. This CDR3 comprises 14 residues. Written as DNA, the CDR3 is TGTGCCAGCAAGCCGGGACTACCTCCAGATACGCAGTATTTT. Its protein is CASKPGLPPDTQYF.

This clone was seen a few times. The CDR3 protein is CASTGTGIYEQYF. In nucleotides, the CDR3 is TGTGCCAGCACAGGGACGGGAATCTACGAGCAGTACTTC. The chain employs TRBV2 and TRBJ2-7, with D perhaps given as TRBD1 or TRBD2 (5 bases each). The CDR3 is 13 amino acids. The germline V gene encodes CDR1 SNHLY and CDR2 FYNNEI. Trimming pared 7 bases from V and 3 bases from J, leaving 13 bases between.

The V and J genes are TRBV30 and TRBJ1-2, with D possibly being TRBD1 (5 bases). The CDR3 has 15 residues. Trimming left V 1 base short and J 7 bases short, with 19 bases between. Germline lookup yields CDR1 GTSNPN and CDR2 SVGIG (reference sequence). CDR3 sequence (DNA): TGTGCCTGGAGTGCCTTAGGGACCGCCGCAGGTGGCTACACCTTC. Translation: CAWSALGTAAGGYTF.